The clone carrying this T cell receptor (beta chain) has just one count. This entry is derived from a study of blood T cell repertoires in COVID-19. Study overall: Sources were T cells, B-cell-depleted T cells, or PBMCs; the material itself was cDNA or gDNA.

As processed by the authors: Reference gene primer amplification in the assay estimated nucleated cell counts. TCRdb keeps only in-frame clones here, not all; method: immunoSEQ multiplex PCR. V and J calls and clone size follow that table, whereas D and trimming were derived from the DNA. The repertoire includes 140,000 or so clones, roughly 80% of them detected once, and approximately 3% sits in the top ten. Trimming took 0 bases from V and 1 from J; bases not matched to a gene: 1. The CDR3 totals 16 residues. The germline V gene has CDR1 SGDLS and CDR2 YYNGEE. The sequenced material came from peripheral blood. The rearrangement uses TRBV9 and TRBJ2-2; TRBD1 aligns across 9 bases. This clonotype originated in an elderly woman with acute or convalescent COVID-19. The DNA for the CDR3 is TGTGCCAGCAGCGTAGGGGGACAGGGGAACACCGGGGAGCTGTTTTTT. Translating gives CASSVGGQGNTGELFF.